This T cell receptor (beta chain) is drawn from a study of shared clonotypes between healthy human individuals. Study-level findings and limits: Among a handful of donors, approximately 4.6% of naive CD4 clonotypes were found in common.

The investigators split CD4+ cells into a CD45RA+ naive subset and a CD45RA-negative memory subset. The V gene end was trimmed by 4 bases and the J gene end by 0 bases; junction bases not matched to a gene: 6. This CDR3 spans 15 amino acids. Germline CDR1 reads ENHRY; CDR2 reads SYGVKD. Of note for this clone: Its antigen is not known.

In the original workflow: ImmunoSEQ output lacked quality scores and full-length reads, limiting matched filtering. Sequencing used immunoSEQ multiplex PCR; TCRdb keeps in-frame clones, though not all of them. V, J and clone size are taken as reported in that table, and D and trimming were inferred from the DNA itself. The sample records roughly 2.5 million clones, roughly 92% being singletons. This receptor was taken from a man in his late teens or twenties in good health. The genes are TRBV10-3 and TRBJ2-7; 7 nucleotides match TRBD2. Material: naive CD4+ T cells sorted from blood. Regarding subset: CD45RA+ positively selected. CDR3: CAISGDYRGSYEQYF. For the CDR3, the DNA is TGTGCCATCAGTGGGGACTACCGGGGCTCCTACGAGCAGTACTTC.